The 21 T cell receptor beta chains below come from one sample, sequenced in a study of T cells expressing NK-cell markers. TCRdb reprocessed the 5' RACE reads and stores each CDR3 protein as one record, lacking DNA. The sample data list 550,000 or so distinct CDR3 sequences. The specimen was blood T cells: a sorted CD56 or NKG2C T cell subset, CD4+ or CD8+ T cells, or bulk PBMC T cells (not recorded which). Receptor source: a man aged 18-30 years in good health.

The chain joins TRBV25-1 to TRBJ1-1; the D call of TRBD1 rests on TCRdb alone, since no DNA is present to check it. The germline V gene encodes CDR1 MGHDK and CDR2 SYGVNS. The CDR3 is 17 amino acids. The CDR3 is CASSGTPQRVGGTEAFF.

The chain has TRBV20-1 and TRBJ1-4. Germline CDR1 reads DFQATT; CDR2 reads SNEGSKA (reference sequence). CDR3 size: 13 residues. The chain's CDR3 is CSASKQGVEKLFF.

The genes are TRBV3-1 and TRBJ2-2; TCRdb's assignment of TRBD1 cannot be checked, as there is no DNA. CDR1 is LGHDT and CDR2 is YNNKEL in the germline V gene (reference sequence). The CDR3 runs to 16 residues. CDR3 sequence reads: CASSSGGRGYTGELFF.

The chain joins TRBV29-1 to TRBJ1-2. The germline gives CDR1 SQVTM, CDR2 ANQGSEA. There are 11 residues in the CDR3. The CDR3 loop reads CSITDLYGYTF. The entire variable domain, with the rest obtained from reference TRBV29-1 and TRBJ1-2, is as follows: SAVISQKPSRDICQRGTSLTIQCQVDSQVTMMFWYRQQPGQSLTLIATANQGSEATYESGFVIDKFPISRPNLTFSTLTVSNMSPEDSSIYLCSITDLYGYTFGSGTRLTVV.

The V and J genes are TRBV29-1 and TRBJ2-1; TCRdb picks TRBD1, but there is no DNA to check that call. Per germline, CDR1 SQVTM and CDR2 ANQGSEA. This CDR3 comprises 15 residues. The CDR3 region is CSVERGTGGNNEQFF.

This chain connects TRBV5-1 to TRBJ2-1; TCRdb names TRBD2, which stays unverified in the absence of DNA. CDR3 length equals 18 residues. Germline V gene lookup returns CDR1 SGHRS and CDR2 YFSETQ. CDR3 sequence reads: CASSSPRLELVKVDEQFF.

The V gene is TRBV11-2, the J gene TRBJ2-3; the TCRdb D gene call, TRBD1, has no DNA to confirm it. The CDR3 length is 14 residues. Germline CDR1 is SGHAT and CDR2 is FQNNGV. The CDR3 is CASTRTGKTDTQYF.

The genes are TRBV6-2 or TRBV6-3 and TRBJ2-1. The CDR3 runs to 15 residues. Germline values: CDR1 MNHEY, CDR2 SVGEGT. CDR3 region: CASSYGSSRYNEQFF.

The chain's CDR3 is CASSFEGGVFWQETQYF. The chain joins TRBV12-3 or TRBV12-4 to TRBJ2-5; there is no DNA to check the TCRdb D call of TRBD1. The CDR3 length is 17 residues.

The genes are TRBV10-3 and TRBJ2-1; TCRdb reports TRBD2, a call that lacks DNA to check it against. The CDR3 totals 16 residues. Looked up from germline, CDR1 is ENHRY and CDR2 is SYGVKD. The CDR3 loop is CAISELSSGTKNEQFF.

The chain employs TRBV30 and TRBJ2-5; the TRBD2 assignment by TCRdb is unverifiable without DNA. The CDR3 runs 13 residues. Germline CDR1 reads GTSNPN; CDR2 reads SVGIG (reference sequence). CDR3 loop: CAWSGGNLETQYF.

CDR3 region: CASSQQPGQGGYEQFF. This chain links TRBV4-1 with TRBJ2-1; TCRdb indicates TRBD1, and absent DNA this call remains unverified. The V gene's germline CDR1 is MGHRA and CDR2 YSYEKL. This CDR3 contains 16 residues.

The V and J genes are TRBV12-3 or TRBV12-4 and TRBJ2-7; TCRdb picks TRBD2, but there is no DNA to check that call. The CDR3 consists of 12 residues. The CDR3 loop is CASTGHSYEQYF.

The chain is built from TRBV15 and TRBJ2-1; TCRdb's D call of TRBD1 is untestable without DNA. This CDR3 is 16 amino acids long. Germline values: CDR1 LNHNV, CDR2 YYDKDF (reference sequence). CDR3 region: CATSNSPGDSHGEQFF.

The chain has TRBV29-1 and TRBJ1-2; TCRdb calls TRBD1, which cannot be checked without DNA. The CDR3 has 16 amino acids. Germline CDR1 SQVTM, CDR2 ANQGSEA. CDR3: CSVEGRGVTGGDGYTF.

The genes are TRBV5-1 and TRBJ1-1. CDR3 size: 15 residues. CDR1 SGHRS and CDR2 YFSETQ come from the germline V gene. The CDR3 sequence is CASSFNSKLNTEAFF. The full variable domain, its missing parts supplied by reference TRBV5-1 and TRBJ1-1, is KAGVTQTPRYLIKTRGQQVTLSCSPISGHRSVSWYQQTPGQGLQFLFEYFSETQRNKGNFPGRFSGRQFSNSRSEMNVSTLELGDSALYLCASSFNSKLNTEAFFGQGTRLTVV.

This chain links TRBV7-2 with TRBJ2-7; without DNA, the TCRdb call of TRBD1 cannot be checked. The CDR3 totals 15 residues. The V gene's germline CDR1 is SGHTA and CDR2 FQGNSA. The CDR3 is CASTPGFRGTYEQYF.

The chain uses TRBV10-3 and TRBJ2-3; as DNA is missing, the TRBD2 call by TCRdb cannot be tested. This CDR3 contains 14 residues. The V gene's germline CDR1 is ENHRY and CDR2 SYGVKD. The CDR3 loop reads CAVRTSSSTDTQYF.

The chain has TRBV25-1 and TRBJ1-1. Germline V gene sequence: CDR1 MGHDK, CDR2 SYGVNS. This CDR3 contains 14 residues. The CDR3 is CASSGKGGVTEAFF. The full variable domain, completed using reference TRBV25-1 and TRBJ1-1, is EADIYQTPRYLVIGTGKKITLECSQTMGHDKMYWYQQDPGMELHLIHYSYGVNSTEKGDLSSESTVSRIRTEHFPLTLESARPSHTSQYLCASSGKGGVTEAFFGQGTRLTVV.

The chain combines TRBV6-1 with TRBJ2-7; TCRdb selects TRBD2, and the lack of DNA leaves this call unchecked. This CDR3 is built from 15 residues. Germline CDR1 is MNHNS and CDR2 is SASEGT. Here the CDR3 reads CASSKGLAGPLEQYF.

The chain employs TRBV12-3 or TRBV12-4 and TRBJ1-4. This CDR3 contains 16 residues. The CDR3 protein is CASSTVGRTTNEKLFF.